The 3 T cell receptor beta chains reported below all come from one sample, sequenced in a study of T cells in Graves' hyperthyroidism and ophthalmopathy. RNA transcripts provided the source from which TCR beta CDR3 regions were amplified. During a first-round RT-PCR of the TCR CDR3, the HTBI primer set was used. Via MiXCR, TCRdb re-called the multiplex PCR reads, giving one row per CDR3 protein. The table lists hundreds of thousands of distinct CDR3 sequences, about a sixth of them singletons, with about 20% in the top ten. The sequenced sample was blood. All receptors come from a young woman with Graves' hyperthyroidism.

The table lists this clonotype with many counts. The V call is TRBV2, the J call TRBJ2-7; D gene unclear. V was cut by 4 bases and J by 5 bases, with 12 bases left in between. The CDR3 has 13 amino acids. Germline V gene data show CDR1 as SNHLY and CDR2 as FYNNEI. The chain's CDR3 is CASSGLLTDEQYF. The CDR3 nucleotides read TGTGCCAGCAGTGGCCTGCTTACGGACGAGCAGTACTTC.

The genes are TRBV6-4 and TRBJ2-3; maybe TRBD1 (6 bases). CDR1 is MRHNA, CDR2 SNTAGT, per germline. Trimming cost V 3 bases and J 4 bases, with 14 bases left between them. This CDR3 has 15 residues. The CDR3 DNA follows: TGTGCCAGCAGTGAAAGGGCAGGGGCCGCAGATACGCAGTATTTT. Protein sequence: CASSERAGAADTQYF.

This clonotype was recorded at least ten times. J is TRBJ2-5 and V is TRBV30, with TRBD2 matching over 10 bases. CDR3 length: 14 amino acids. The V gene's germline CDR1 is GTSNPN and CDR2 SVGIG (reference sequence). The J segment lost 5 bases and the V segment lost 3 bases, leaving 6 bases of the junction unmatched. CDR3 sequence (DNA): TGTGCCTGGAGAGCTAGCGGGAGAGGGGAGACCCAGTACTTC. Its translation is CAWRASGRGETQYF. The full variable domain, completed using reference TRBV30 and TRBJ2-5, is SQTIHQWPATLVQPVGSPLSLECTVEGTSNPNLYWYRQAAGRGLQLLFYSVGIGQISSEVPQNLSASRPQDRQFILSSKKLLLSDSGFYLCAWRASGRGETQYFGPGTRLLVL.